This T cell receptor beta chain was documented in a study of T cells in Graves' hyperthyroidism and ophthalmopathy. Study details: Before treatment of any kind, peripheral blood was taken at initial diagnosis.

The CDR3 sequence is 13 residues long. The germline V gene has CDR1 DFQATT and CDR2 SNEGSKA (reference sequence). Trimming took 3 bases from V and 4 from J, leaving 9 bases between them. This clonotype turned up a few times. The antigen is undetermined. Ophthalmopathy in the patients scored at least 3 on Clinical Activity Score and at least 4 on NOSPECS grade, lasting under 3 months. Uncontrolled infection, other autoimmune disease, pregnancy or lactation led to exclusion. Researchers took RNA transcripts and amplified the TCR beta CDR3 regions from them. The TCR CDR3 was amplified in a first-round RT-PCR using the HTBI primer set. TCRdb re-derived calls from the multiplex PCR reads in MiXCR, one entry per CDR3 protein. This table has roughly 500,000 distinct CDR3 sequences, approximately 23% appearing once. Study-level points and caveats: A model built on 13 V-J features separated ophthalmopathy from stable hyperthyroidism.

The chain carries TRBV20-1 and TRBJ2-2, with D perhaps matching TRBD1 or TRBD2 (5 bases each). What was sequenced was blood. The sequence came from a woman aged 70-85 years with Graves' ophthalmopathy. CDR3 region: CSASSGATGELFF. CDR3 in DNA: TGCAGTGCTAGCTCCGGGGCCACCGGGGAGCTGTTTTTT.